Shown below are 30 T cell receptor beta chains from a single sample sequenced in a study of shared clonotypes between healthy human individuals (dated by TCRdb to the early 2020s). CD8 naive samples were obtained by positive selection for CCR7 among CD45RO-negative cells, yielding a CD45RA+CCR7+ population from which TemRA cells were excluded. Library creation used the immunoSEQ multiplex PCR assay. TCRdb carries this immuneACCESS record with in-frame sequences only. Its versions omit some clonotypes, under half of them owing to an unresolved V gene in the studies checked, with the rest unexplained. The sample table shows about 2 million clones, and about 95% are seen once. The leading ten clones occupy more than 0.95% of the sample. Specimen: naive CD8+ T cells sorted from blood. The cell subset or site label corresponds to: CD45RA+CCR7+. The receptors were gathered from a man younger than 35 in good health.

The V and J genes are TRBV7-9 and TRBJ1-1; TRBD1 aligns across 7 bases. The CDR3 contains 17 residues. Trimming took 3 bases from V and 2 from J; bases not matched to a gene: 12. Germline-derived CDR1 and CDR2 are SEHNR and FQNEAQ (reference sequence). CDR3: CASSFGSTGKTNTEAFF. CDR3 DNA sequence: TGTGCCAGCAGCTTTGGTTCGACAGGGAAAACCAACACTGAAGCTTTCTTT.

The rearrangement links TRBV30 to TRBJ2-1, with 10 bases fitting TRBD2. The length of the CDR3 is 14 residues. Germline V CDR1 and CDR2: GTSNPN, SVGIG (reference sequence). Trimming cost V 4 bases and J 8 bases; bases outside gene matches: 8. The CDR3 nucleotides read TGTGCCTGGACGAAGCGGGAGGGAGCCTATGAGCAGTTCTTC. Amino acid sequence: CAWTKREGAYEQFF.

The chain uses TRBV2 and TRBJ2-5; 7 nucleotides align to TRBD2. The V and J ends lost 2 bases and 4 bases, in that order; junction bases with no gene match: 19. The CDR3 contains 19 residues. Looked up from germline, CDR1 is SNHLY and CDR2 is FYNNEI. Here the CDR3 DNA reads TGTGCCAGCAGTGAACCCGGGGAGGGCCTCTTCTATATTAGAGAGACCCAGTACTTC. Encoded protein: CASSEPGEGLFYIRETQYF. Using reference TRBV2 and TRBJ2-5 for the parts outside the CDR3, the full variable domain is EPEVTQTPSHQVTQMGQEVILRCVPISNHLYFYWYRQILGQKVEFLVSFYNNEISEKSEIFDDQFSVERPDGSNFTLKIRSTKLEDSAMYFCASSEPGEGLFYIRETQYFGPGTRLLVL.

The chain joins TRBV2 to TRBJ2-3; no clear D gene. Germline V gives CDR1 SNHLY, CDR2 FYNNEI. The CDR3 covers 16 residues. Trimming cost V 1 base and J 0 bases, with 11 bases left between them. This chain's CDR3 is CASSEGRSASTDTQYF. CDR3 coding DNA: TGTGCCAGCAGTGAAGGGCGGAGTGCTAGCACAGATACGCAGTATTTT. Looking up the rest from reference TRBV2 and TRBJ2-3 gives the full variable domain: EPEVTQTPSHQVTQMGQEVILRCVPISNHLYFYWYRQILGQKVEFLVSFYNNEISEKSEIFDDQFSVERPDGSNFTLKIRSTKLEDSAMYFCASSEGRSASTDTQYFGPGTRLTVL.

CDR3 loop: CASSDGGPNEKLFF. DNA for the CDR3: TGTGCCAGCAGTGACGGGGGACCTAATGAAAAACTGTTTTTT. The chain couples TRBV6-5 to TRBJ1-4, with a tentative D call TRBD1 (5 bases). This CDR3 is 14 amino acids long. From germline, CDR1 is MNHEY and CDR2 SVGAGI. V shed 5 bases and J shed 3 bases, with 10 bases lying between them.

This clone was seen a single time. The CDR3 DNA is TGTGCCACCACGGGGGTCGCAGGGTATGGCTACACCTTC. This encodes CATTGVAGYGYTF. The chain is built from TRBV28 and TRBJ1-2; weak D call: TRBD1 (5 bases). CDR1 and CDR2 (germline): MDHEN, SYDVKM. The V and J ends lost 10 bases and 5 bases respectively, with 17 bases between them. The CDR3 runs to 13 residues.

J is TRBJ1-2 and V is TRBV5-6, with a weak D call TRBD1 (5 bases). Trimming shortened V by 3 bases and J by 1 base, and 10 bases separated the two germline ends. This CDR3 is built from 14 residues. Germline assignment: CDR1 SGHDT and CDR2 YYEEEE. As DNA, the CDR3 is TGTGCCAGCAGCTCGGACATCTTTAACTATGGCTACACCTTC. The encoded protein is CASSSDIFNYGYTF.

This chain connects TRBV12-5 to TRBJ2-2; D unresolved. Germline CDR1 LGHNT, CDR2 FRNRAP. CDR3 length: 15 amino acids. V lost 0 bases and J 6 bases, leaving 11 bases between the germline ends. The CDR3, as DNA: TGTGCTAGTGGTTTGGTGACGTTTCATTCCGGGGAGCTGTTTTTT. It encodes CASGLVTFHSGELFF.

This clone has just a few counts. Other DNA sequences in the same sample also yield this CDR3. This chain uses TRBV5-8 with TRBJ2-7; no clear D gene. Trimming stripped 0 bases from V and 0 bases from J, with 4 bases between. Germline V gene sequence: CDR1 SGHTS, CDR2 YDEGEE. The CDR3 loop spans 13 amino acids. The CDR3 loop reads CASSLDGSYEQYF. CDR3 DNA sequence: TGTGCCAGCAGCTTGGACGGCTCCTACGAGCAGTACTTC.

This sequence joins TRBV15 and TRBJ2-7, with TRBD2 as a possible D gene (6 bases). V gave up 0 bases and J gave up 5 bases, with 14 bases separating them. CDR1 and CDR2 from the germline V gene are LNHNV and YYDKDF (reference sequence). The CDR3 has 15 amino acids. Here the CDR3 DNA reads TGTGCCACCAGCAGAGAATGGGGGGTAGAAAACGAGCAGTACTTC. Amino acid sequence: CATSREWGVENEQYF.

With regard to this clone: Within the sample, other DNA sequences also encode this same CDR3. The V gene is TRBV11-2, the J gene TRBJ2-1; D unresolved. From germline, CDR1 is SGHAT and CDR2 FQNNGV. CDR3 length: 11 amino acids. Trimming removed 3 bases from V and 8 bases from J, with 5 bases in between. CDR3 sequence: CASSFRDEQFF. The DNA of the CDR3 is TGTGCCAGCAGCTTCCGGGATGAGCAGTTCTTC. The variable domain in full, with the rest retrieved from reference TRBV11-2 and TRBJ2-1, is EAGVAQSPRYKIIEKRQSVAFWCNPISGHATLYWYQQILGQGPKLLIQFQNNGVVDDSQLPKDRFSAERLKGVDSTLKIQPAKLEDSAVYLCASSFRDEQFFGPGTRLTVL.

DNA of the CDR3: TGCGCCAGCAGCTTGGATCTTTCGGGCGGGATCAACTACGAGCAGTACTTC. Its protein product is CASSLDLSGGINYEQYF. The chain links TRBV5-1 to TRBJ2-7; tentatively, D is TRBD2 (6 bases). Germline CDR1 SGHRS, CDR2 YFSETQ. Trimming cost V 0 bases and J 3 bases, with 19 bases left between them. This CDR3 spans 17 amino acids. Using reference TRBV5-1 and TRBJ2-7 for the parts outside the CDR3, the full variable domain is KAGVTQTPRYLIKTRGQQVTLSCSPISGHRSVSWYQQTPGQGLQFLFEYFSETQRNKGNFPGRFSGRQFSNSRSEMNVSTLELGDSALYLCASSLDLSGGINYEQYFGPGTRLTVT.

The rearrangement uses TRBV27 and TRBJ2-1; 7 nucleotides align to TRBD2. The CDR3 covers 15 residues. The trim removed 7 bases at V and 0 bases at J, leaving 6 bases unmatched. Germline lookup yields CDR1 MNHEY and CDR2 SMNVEV (reference sequence). This CDR3 reads CASTLGRGSYNEQFF. As DNA, the CDR3 is TGTGCCAGCACCCTAGGGAGGGGCTCCTACAATGAGCAGTTCTTC.

This clone was seen a handful of times. The sample has other DNA sequences that encode this CDR3 too. CDR3 sequence: CAWSVRRDLYNEQFF. The CDR3 DNA sequence: TGTGCCTGGAGTGTGAGGCGGGACCTATACAATGAGCAGTTCTTC. The chain is built from TRBV30 and TRBJ2-1, with D possibly TRBD2 on 6 matching bases. The V gene lost 0 bases and the J gene lost 4 bases, with 13 bases spanning the gap. This CDR3 comprises 15 residues. Per the germline V gene, CDR1 is GTSNPN and CDR2 is SVGIG (reference sequence).

CDR3 sequence (DNA): TGTGCCAGTACTCGACTAGCGGATTCCTACAATGAGCAGTTCTTC. It specifies CASTRLADSYNEQFF. The chain uses TRBV19 and TRBJ2-1; 9 nucleotides match TRBD2. There are 15 residues in the CDR3. Germline trimming cut 7 bases from V and 1 base from J; bases unmatched to any gene: 5. Germline V gene data show CDR1 as LNHDA and CDR2 as SQIVND (reference sequence).

Of note for this clone: Other DNA sequences within the sample encode an identical CDR3. The chain has TRBV27 and TRBJ1-5; D ambiguous. The CDR3 loop spans 13 amino acids. The germline gives CDR1 MNHEY, CDR2 SMNVEV (reference sequence). Trimming cost V 3 bases and J 4 bases, with 7 bases left between them. CDR3: CASSFDRNQPQHF. The CDR3 DNA is TGTGCCAGCAGTTTCGACCGAAATCAGCCCCAGCATTTT.

CDR3 nucleotide sequence: TGTGCCAGCAGCCACCGGACGGCGAACACTGAAGCTTTCTTT. It codes for CASSHRTANTEAFF. The V gene is TRBV13, the J gene TRBJ1-1; D is ambiguous. The CDR3 consists of 14 residues. The germline V gene has CDR1 PRHDT and CDR2 FYEKMQ (reference sequence). Trimming pared 5 bases from V and 1 base from J, leaving 11 bases between.

This clone was detected only once. The chain joins TRBV7-9 to TRBJ1-2; the D gene is possibly TRBD1 (5 bases). CDR1 is SEHNR and CDR2 is FQNEAQ in the germline V gene (reference sequence). With 5 bases removed from V and 7 bases from J, the gap between germline ends came to 14 bases. The CDR3 contains 13 residues. CDR3 nucleotides: TGTGCCAGCAGCCGTGGCCAGGGAGGTGGCTACACCTTC. Protein product: CASSRGQGGGYTF.

The rearrangement joins TRBV27 to TRBJ2-7; 9 bases are a match to TRBD1. From germline, CDR1 is MNHEY and CDR2 SMNVEV (reference sequence). V gave up 9 bases and J gave up 3 bases; unmatched junction bases: 3. This CDR3 region has 12 residues. The CDR3 region has the DNA TGTGCCAGTTGGGACAGGGTCTACGAGCAGTACTTC. It translates to CASWDRVYEQYF.

This chain links TRBV9 with TRBJ2-7; D possibly corresponds to TRBD1 (6 bases). Trimming removed 4 bases from V and 3 bases from J, with 14 bases in between. Germline values: CDR1 SGDLS, CDR2 YYNGEE. The CDR3 is 14 residues long. The DNA for the CDR3 is TGTGCCAGCAGCCCACAGACAGGACACTACGAGCAGTACTTC. It encodes CASSPQTGHYEQYF.

The CDR3 is CASSVRTGGALSNQPQHF. CDR3 in DNA: TGTGCCAGCAGTGTAAGGACAGGGGGGGCCCTTAGCAATCAGCCCCAGCATTTT. The chain is built from TRBV6-1 and TRBJ1-5; 10 bases are a match to TRBD1. The CDR3 contains 18 residues. Losses at the gene ends were 4 bases for V and 0 bases for J; bases not matched to a gene: 9. The V gene's germline CDR1 is MNHNS and CDR2 SASEGT.

The chain is built from TRBV7-3 and TRBJ2-6; 7 nucleotides line up with TRBD1. Germline-derived CDR1 and CDR2 are SGHTA and FQGTGA. The CDR3 consists of 18 residues. V dropped 6 bases and J dropped 2; count of bases not matched to a gene: 13. In DNA, the CDR3 is TGTGCCAGCAGTTTCTCAGACAGGGCTCTGACTGGGGCCAACGTCCTGACTTTC. Protein product: CASSFSDRALTGANVLTF.

The DNA of the CDR3 is TGTGCCAGCAGAGCCGGGACAGCAAATGAAAAACTGTTTTTT. It is translated as CASRAGTANEKLFF. The V call is TRBV7-9, the J call TRBJ1-4, with 7 bases identical to TRBD1. The J segment lost 5 bases and the V segment lost 6 bases, leaving 6 bases of the junction unmatched. Germline V gene lookup returns CDR1 SEHNR and CDR2 FQNEAQ (reference sequence). The length of the CDR3 is 14 residues.

Details on this clone: Other DNA sequences within the sample encode an identical CDR3. The chain carries TRBV30 and TRBJ1-1; the D is unclear. Germline V gene data show CDR1 as GTSNPN and CDR2 as SVGIG (reference sequence). V lost 0 bases, J lost 0 bases, and 8 bases lay in between. This CDR3 has 14 amino acids. DNA of the CDR3: TGTGCCTGGAGTGTATTAGGACTGAACACTGAAGCTTTCTTT. Translation: CAWSVLGLNTEAFF.

V and J are TRBV29-1 and TRBJ2-7; no clear D gene. Germline V gene data show CDR1 as SQVTM and CDR2 as ANQGSEA. V dropped 4 bases and J dropped 9 bases, with 16 bases sitting between them. The CDR3 runs 12 residues. CDR3 loop: CSVVEGLSGQYF. DNA of the CDR3: TGCAGCGTTGTCGAAGGGCTATCTGGGCAGTACTTC.

The chain couples TRBV27 to TRBJ2-1, with D uncertain. The V end lost 4 bases, the J end lost 10 bases, and 8 bases lay between the germline ends. Germline V gives CDR1 MNHEY, CDR2 SMNVEV (reference sequence). There are 11 residues in the CDR3. The CDR3 DNA is TGTGCCAGCAGTTCCGTAGGCGAGCAGTTCTTC. Amino acid sequence: CASSSVGEQFF.

The chain recombines TRBV9 with TRBJ2-5; the match to TRBD1 covers 10 bases. The CDR3 contains 16 residues. Unmatched junction bases numbered 7, after V lost 4 bases and J lost 1 base. Germline V gene sequence: CDR1 SGDLS, CDR2 YYNGEE. This CDR3 is CASSSRDRGGQETQYF. The CDR3 DNA is TGTGCCAGCAGCAGCCGGGACAGGGGTGGCCAAGAGACCCAGTACTTC.

The V and J genes are TRBV6-6 and TRBJ2-3, with D tentatively TRBD2 (5 bases). The CDR3 contains 15 residues. Between the trimmed V and J ends, which lost 1 base and 0 bases, there was a span of 8 bases. The germline V gene has CDR1 MNHNY and CDR2 SVGAGI (reference sequence). The DNA for the CDR3 is TGTGCCAGCAGTTACTACGAGGGTAGCACAGATACGCAGTATTTT. Amino acid sequence: CASSYYEGSTDTQYF.

The rearrangement uses TRBV29-1 and TRBJ2-1; no clear D gene. Germline V lookup: CDR1 SQVTM, CDR2 ANQGSEA. Trimming took 7 bases from V and 2 from J, leaving 12 bases between them. The CDR3 contains 13 residues. The CDR3 loop is CSAITLTYNEQFF. The DNA of the CDR3 is TGCAGCGCCATTACTCTGACCTACAATGAGCAGTTCTTC.

This clone occurred once. This chain joins TRBV4-1 and TRBJ2-5, with TRBD1 identical over 8 bases. The V segment lost 4 bases and the J segment 3 bases; nucleotides outside the gene matches: 7. Germline V gene sequence: CDR1 MGHRA, CDR2 YSYEKL. CDR3 length: 15 residues. In DNA, the CDR3 is TGCGCCAGCAGCCCGGGGACAGGCGGGAAAGAGACCCAGTACTTC. Its translation: CASSPGTGGKETQYF.